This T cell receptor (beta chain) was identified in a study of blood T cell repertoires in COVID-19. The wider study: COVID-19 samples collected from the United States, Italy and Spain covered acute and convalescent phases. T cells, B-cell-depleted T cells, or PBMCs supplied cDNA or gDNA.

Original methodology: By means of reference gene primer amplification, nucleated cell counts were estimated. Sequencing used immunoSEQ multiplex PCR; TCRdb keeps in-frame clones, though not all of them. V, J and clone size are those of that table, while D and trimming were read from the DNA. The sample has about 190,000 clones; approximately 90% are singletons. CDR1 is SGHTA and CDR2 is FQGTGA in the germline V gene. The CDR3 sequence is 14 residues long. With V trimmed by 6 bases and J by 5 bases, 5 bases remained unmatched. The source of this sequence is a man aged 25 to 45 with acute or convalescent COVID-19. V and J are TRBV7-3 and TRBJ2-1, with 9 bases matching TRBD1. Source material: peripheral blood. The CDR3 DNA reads TGTGCCAGCAGAAAGACAGGGGGGGACAATGAGCAGTTCTTC. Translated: CASRKTGGDNEQFF. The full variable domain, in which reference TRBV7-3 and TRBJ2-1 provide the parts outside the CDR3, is GAGVSQTPSNKVTEKGKYVELRCDPISGHTALYWYRQSLGQGPEFLIYFQGTGAADDSGLPNDRFFAVRPEGSVSTLKIQRTERGDSAVYLCASRKTGGDNEQFFGPGTRLTVL.